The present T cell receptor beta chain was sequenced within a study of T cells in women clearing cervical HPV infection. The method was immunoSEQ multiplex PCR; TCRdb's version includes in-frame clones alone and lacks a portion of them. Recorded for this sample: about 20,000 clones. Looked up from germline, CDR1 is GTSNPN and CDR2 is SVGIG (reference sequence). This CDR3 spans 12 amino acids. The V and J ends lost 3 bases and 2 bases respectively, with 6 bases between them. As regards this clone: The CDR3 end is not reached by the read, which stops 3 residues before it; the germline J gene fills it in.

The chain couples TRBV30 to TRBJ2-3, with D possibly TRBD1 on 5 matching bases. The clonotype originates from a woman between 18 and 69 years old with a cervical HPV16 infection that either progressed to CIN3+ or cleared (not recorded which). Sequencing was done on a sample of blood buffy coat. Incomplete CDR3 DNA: TGTGCCTGGAGGGGGCTCACAGATACG. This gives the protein CAWRGLTDT. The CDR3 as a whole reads CAWRGLTDTQYF.